Presented here are 20 T cell receptor beta chains from one specimen sequenced in a study of cytomegalovirus exposure and HLA in healthy donors. Both 60 Vbeta primers and 13 Jbeta primers went into the PCR. This table comes from immunoSEQ multiplex PCR, and its TCRdb copy is limited to in-frame clones, with some not included. There are under 200,000 clones in the sample; approximately 80% occur only once, and 0.95% to 1.5% lies in the top ten. Sequenced material: PBMCs. The receptors originated from a woman aged 45 to 65 in good health and CMV-seronegative.

This rearrangement joins TRBV4-2 to TRBJ1-2, with D possibly being TRBD1 (5 bases). Germline V gene lookup returns CDR1 LGHNA and CDR2 YNFKEQ. V gave up 1 base and J gave up 3 bases, with 15 bases separating them. The CDR3 sequence is 16 residues long. Written as DNA, the CDR3 is TGTGCCAGCAGCCAAGGTTTGGACGGGGGTTACTATGGCTACACCTTC. This translates into CASSQGLDGGYYGYTF.

The rearrangement joins TRBV19 to TRBJ1-5; D may be TRBD1 (6 bases). This CDR3 spans 12 amino acids. Germline values: CDR1 LNHDA, CDR2 SQIVND (reference sequence). The V end lost 8 bases, the J end lost 8 bases, and 13 bases lay between the germline ends. The CDR3 DNA is TGTGCCAGTCGGCACAGGGTGGAGCCCCAGCATTTT. This gives the protein CASRHRVEPQHF.

V gene TRBV7-9 combines with J gene TRBJ2-2; 8 bases fit TRBD1. The CDR3 spans 16 residues. V shed 1 base, J shed 4 bases, and the junction held 5 bases outside the gene matches. The germline V gene encodes CDR1 SEHNR and CDR2 FQNEAQ (reference sequence). The CDR3 DNA reads TGTGCCAGCAGCTTAGGGACAGGGAGGAGCACCGGGGAGCTGTTTTTT. Translated, it gives CASSLGTGRSTGELFF.

The chain is built from TRBV4-3 and TRBJ2-5; D possibly corresponds to TRBD2 (7 bases). CDR3 size: 15 residues. Trimming stripped 2 bases from V and 3 bases from J, with 13 bases between. The germline CDR1 and CDR2 sequences are LGHNA and YSLEER. The CDR3 sequence is CASSQYRGGEETQYF. In DNA, the CDR3 is TGCGCCAGCAGCCAATATAGGGGGGGGGAAGAGACCCAGTACTTC.

The chain recombines TRBV15 with TRBJ2-7; TRBD2 is a possible D gene (5 bases). V was clipped by 5 bases and J by 2 bases, with 10 bases between them. The V gene's germline CDR1 is LNHNV and CDR2 YYDKDF (reference sequence). The CDR3 spans 13 residues. This CDR3 reads CATSRSGPYEQYF. In DNA form, the CDR3 reads TGTGCCACCAGCCGAAGCGGCCCCTACGAGCAGTACTTC. Filled out from reference TRBV15 and TRBJ2-7, the complete variable domain reads DAMVIQNPRYQVTQFGKPVTLSCSQTLNHNVMYWYQQKSSQAPKLLFHYYDKDFNNEADTPDNFQSRRPNTSFCFLDIRSPGLGDTAMYLCATSRSGPYEQYFGPGTRLTVT.

As concerns this clone: Sequence at one end of the junction differs from germline and may be a read error. V is TRBV7-7 and J is TRBJ2-3; 8 positions agree with TRBD1. The length of the CDR3 is 17 residues. Germline CDR1 SSHAT, CDR2 FNYEAQ (reference sequence). CDR3 bases: TGTGCTAGCAGCTTAGGTGGGACAGGCATCAGGGGAGATACGCAGTATTTT. This codes for CASSLGGTGIRGDTQYF.

The chain has TRBV19 and TRBJ1-1; possibly TRBD1 for D (5 bases). The CDR3 is 15 amino acids. The germline V and J ends were trimmed by 7 bases and 1 base, with 16 bases remaining between them. CDR1 and CDR2 (germline): LNHDA, SQIVND (reference sequence). CDR3 in DNA: TGTGCCAGTAAGGGGTGGGAACACAAGAACACTGAAGCTTTCTTT. Protein product: CASKGWEHKNTEAFF. The variable domain in full, with the rest retrieved from reference TRBV19 and TRBJ1-1, is DGGITQSPKYLFRKEGQNVTLSCEQNLNHDAMYWYRQDPGQGLRLIYYSQIVNDFQKGDIAEGYSVSREKKESFPLTVTSAQKNPTAFYLCASKGWEHKNTEAFFGQGTRLTVV.

This chain links TRBV25-1 with TRBJ1-6; D not certain. V was shortened by 2 bases and J by 18 bases, with 14 bases between the two germline ends. Germline CDR1 is MGHDK and CDR2 is SYGVNS. This CDR3 has 12 amino acids. CDR3 sequence: CASSEKGGRPHF. The CDR3 region has the DNA TGTGCCAGCAGTGAAAAAGGTGGGCGCCCCCACTTT.

CDR3 loop: CASQRDSSYEQYF. The CDR3 DNA is TGTGCCAGTCAGAGGGACAGCTCCTACGAGCAGTACTTC. The chain recombines TRBV28 with TRBJ2-7, with 7 bases lining up with TRBD1. The CDR3 loop spans 13 amino acids. The trim removed 9 bases at V and 0 bases at J, leaving 5 bases unmatched. The germline V gene has CDR1 MDHEN and CDR2 SYDVKM.

This clone showed up just a few times. The chain links TRBV4-2 to TRBJ1-4, with D possibly matching TRBD1 (5 bases). The V end lost 1 base, the J end lost 8 bases, and 17 bases lay between the germline ends. Germline-derived CDR1 and CDR2 are LGHNA and YNFKEQ. The CDR3 totals 16 residues. Here the CDR3 reads CASSQGQGRSEEKLFF. The DNA of the CDR3 is TGTGCCAGCAGCCAAGGGCAGGGAAGGTCGGAGGAAAAACTGTTTTTT.

Details on this clone: In the same sample, other DNA sequences code for this CDR3. V usage is TRBV5-6 and J usage is TRBJ2-6; perhaps TRBD1 as D (6 bases). Looked up from germline, CDR1 is SGHDT and CDR2 is YYEEEE. The CDR3 spans 15 residues. With 4 bases removed from V and 5 bases from J, the gap between germline ends came to 13 bases. Written as DNA, the CDR3 is TGTGCCAGCAGCCGGGGACAAGATAGGGCCAACGTCCTGACTTTC. Its translation is CASSRGQDRANVLTF.

V and J are TRBV11-2 and TRBJ2-7, with a weak D call TRBD2 (5 bases). The CDR3 extends over 12 amino acids. Trimming left V 5 bases short and J 6 bases short, with 11 bases between. The germline gives CDR1 SGHAT, CDR2 FQNNGV. The CDR3 loop is CASSNPRGEQYF. The DNA for the CDR3 is TGTGCCAGCAGCAACCCACGGGGCGAGCAGTACTTC.

The V and J genes are TRBV29-1 and TRBJ1-1; 8 bases are shared with TRBD1. This CDR3 has 13 amino acids. The V gene's germline CDR1 is SQVTM and CDR2 ANQGSEA. V lost 2 bases, J lost 11 bases, and 10 bases stayed unmatched. The chain's CDR3 is CSVEIMAGGLAFF. In DNA, the CDR3 is TGCAGCGTTGAAATTATGGCAGGGGGCTTGGCTTTCTTT.

The J gene is TRBJ2-1, the V gene TRBV6-6, with D perhaps TRBD2 (5 bases). Per the germline V gene, CDR1 is MNHNY and CDR2 is SVGAGI (reference sequence). This CDR3 comprises 15 residues. Trimming pared 4 bases from V and 5 bases from J, leaving 15 bases between. CDR3 sequence reads: CASSSGRSSDNEQFF. The CDR3 DNA reads as TGTGCCAGCAGTTCCGGCCGGAGTAGCGACAATGAGCAGTTCTTC.

The sample holds a few counts of this clone. The CDR3 DNA is TGTGCCAGCAGCTTGGCGAACAGGGGCGGAGAAGGCTACACCTTC. It translates to CASSLANRGGEGYTF. The chain recombines TRBV5-4 with TRBJ1-2; 7 bases fit TRBD1. The length of the CDR3 is 15 residues. J gave up 8 bases and V 0 bases, and 10 bases lay outside the gene matches. Germline values: CDR1 SGHNT, CDR2 YYREEE (reference sequence).

This clone was seen a few times. The chain combines TRBV19 with TRBJ1-1; D not resolved. Per the germline V gene, CDR1 is LNHDA and CDR2 is SQIVND (reference sequence). The CDR3 runs 12 residues. V was clipped by 7 bases and J by 3 bases, with 9 bases between them. In nucleotides, the CDR3 is TGTGCCAGTACTGGGAGGGACACTGAAGCTTTCTTT. Residues: CASTGRDTEAFF.

The chain is built from TRBV4-1 and TRBJ2-1, with a tentative D call TRBD2 (6 bases). This CDR3 region has 13 residues. With 0 bases removed from V and 12 bases from J, the gap between germline ends came to 12 bases. Germline CDR1 reads MGHRA; CDR2 reads YSYEKL. This CDR3 reads CASSQENSEGQFF. CDR3 DNA sequence: TGCGCCAGCAGCCAAGAAAACTCGGAGGGGCAGTTCTTC.

The chain links TRBV5-1 to TRBJ1-1; D may be TRBD1 (5 bases). CDR1 is SGHRS, CDR2 YFSETQ, per germline. Trimming took 2 bases from V and 4 from J, leaving 9 bases between them. This CDR3 comprises 13 residues. CDR3 loop: CASSFARVTEAFF. The CDR3 nucleotides are TGCGCCAGCAGCTTTGCCAGGGTCACTGAAGCTTTCTTT.

V gene TRBV7-9 combines with J gene TRBJ2-5; the D is unclear. The V end was cut by 4 bases, the J end by 1 base, with 4 bases between. Germline CDR1 and CDR2: SEHNR and FQNEAQ (reference sequence). The CDR3 spans 12 residues. The DNA of the CDR3 is TGTGCCAGCAGCTGGGCCCAAGAGACCCAGTACTTC. It encodes CASSWAQETQYF.

The chain recombines TRBV5-1 with TRBJ2-1; D is unresolved. This CDR3 is built from 12 residues. Trimming left V 1 base short and J 8 bases short, with 7 bases between. Germline loops: CDR1 SGHRS, CDR2 YFSETQ. As DNA, the CDR3 is TGCGCCAGCAGCTTGTTCGCGGATGAGCAGTTCTTC. Protein product: CASSLFADEQFF.